This T cell receptor beta chain was profiled in a study of CD8 T cells in Susac syndrome. Study information: Intravenous immunoglobulin alone or corticosteroids were being given to patients with Susac syndrome at blood draw, unless they were therapy-naive. Study-wide results and limits: Repertoires of Susac syndrome CD4+ T cells lacked clonal expansion.

As judged by recently defined diagnostic criteria, patients with Susac syndrome had definite or probable disease. The J segment lost 8 bases and the V segment lost 0 bases, leaving 7 bases of the junction unmatched. In germline, CDR1 is MNHEY, CDR2 SVGAGI. The CDR3 length is 16 residues. Worth noting for this clonotype: Its antigen remains unidentified.

Random hexamers primed reverse transcription of roughly 0.45 to 1 ug RNA. TCRdb reprocessed the immunoSEQ multiplex PCR reads with MiXCR, giving one entry per CDR3 protein. This sample has 170,000 or so distinct CDR3 sequences, with 90% to 95% found just once. V gene TRBV6-5 combines with J gene TRBJ1-4; 9 nucleotides agree with TRBD1. This receptor was identified in a human donor with Susac syndrome. Sequenced input: CD4+ T cells from PBMCs. CDR3 sequence reads: CASSYSVPGQGEKLFF. The CDR3 DNA reads TGTGCCAGCAGTTACTCTGTCCCGGGACAGGGAGAAAAACTGTTTTTT.